This TCR beta chain originates from a study of T cell changes during pregnancy in multiple sclerosis. Generated by immunoSEQ multiplex PCR, the TCRdb table keeps only in-frame clones and is missing some. The sample has under 40,000 clones, approximately 90% seen once. Sequenced material: CD8+ T cells from peripheral blood mononuclear cells, taken before pregnancy. This TCR derives from a female donor with multiple sclerosis, enrolled in a pregnancy study.

The CDR3 loop is CASSQARQGGDTEAFF. CDR3 in DNA: TGCGCCAGCAGCCAAGCCAGACAGGGCGGAGACACTGAAGCTTTCTTT. V usage is TRBV4-1 and J usage is TRBJ1-1; 7 positions match TRBD1. The germline CDR1 and CDR2 sequences are MGHRA and YSYEKL. The CDR3 is 16 amino acids. V dropped 1 base and J dropped 3; count of bases not matched to a gene: 8.